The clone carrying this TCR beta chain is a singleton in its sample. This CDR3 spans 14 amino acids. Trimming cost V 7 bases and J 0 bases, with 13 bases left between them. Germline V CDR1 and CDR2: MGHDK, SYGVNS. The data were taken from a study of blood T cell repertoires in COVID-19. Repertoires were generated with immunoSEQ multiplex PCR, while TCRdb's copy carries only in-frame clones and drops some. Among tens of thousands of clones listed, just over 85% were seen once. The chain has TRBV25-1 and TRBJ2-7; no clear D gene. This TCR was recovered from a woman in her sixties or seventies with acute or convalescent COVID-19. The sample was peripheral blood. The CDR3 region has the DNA TGTGCCAGCACCCCCAATACACCCTCCTACGAGCAGTACTTC. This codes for CASTPNTPSYEQYF.